The 29 T cell receptor beta chains listed next were all sequenced from one sample in a study of a mutant IDH1 vaccine in newly diagnosed glioma. Some clones are missing from TCRdb's copy, which holds only in-frame ones; the method was immunoSEQ multiplex PCR. In the table there are 65,000 to 70,000 clones, around 86% of which are singletons. Time point in this sample: baseline, week 1 (first vaccination visit). Stated treatment: pre-vaccination baseline after standard-of-care therapy. The material sequenced was PBMCs, taken from a glioma patient treated with radiotherapy, temozolomide or both. Source of these receptors: a man aged 25-45 years with glioma.

This clone was counted between two and nine times. The chain combines TRBV29-1 with TRBJ1-1; D is ambiguous. There are 12 residues in the CDR3. V lost 1 base to trimming and J lost 1 base, with 4 bases between them. In germline, CDR1 is SQVTM, CDR2 ANQGSEA. For the CDR3, the DNA is TGCAGCGTTGAAGGAAGGAACACTGAAGCTTTCTTT. This sequence encodes CSVEGRNTEAFF.

V and J are TRBV5-4 and TRBJ2-5; no reliable D call. CDR3 length equals 12 residues. CDR1 and CDR2 (germline): SGHNT, YYREEE (reference sequence). Trimming stripped 2 bases from V and 5 bases from J, with 7 bases between. CDR3 sequence reads: CASSFSQETQYF. In DNA form, the CDR3 reads TGTGCCAGCAGCTTCAGCCAGGAGACCCAGTACTTC.

The genes are TRBV28 and TRBJ2-7, with 8 bases identical to TRBD1. V trimming: 4 bases; J trimming: 2 bases; junction bases outside the gene matches: 10. This CDR3 contains 16 residues. Germline V gene sequence: CDR1 MDHEN, CDR2 SYDVKM. As DNA, the CDR3 is TGTGCCAGCAGTTCCGTACAAGACAGGGGTACCTACGAGCAGTACTTC. This gives the protein CASSSVQDRGTYEQYF. The variable domain in full, with the rest retrieved from reference TRBV28 and TRBJ2-7, is DVKVTQSSRYLVKRTGEKVFLECVQDMDHENMFWYRQDPGLGLRLIYFSYDVKMKEKGDIPEGYSVSREKKERFSLILESASTNQTSMYLCASSSVQDRGTYEQYFGPGTRLTVT.

The chain joins TRBV9 to TRBJ2-6; 7 bases are shared with TRBD1. Trimming cost V 0 bases and J 4 bases; bases outside gene matches: 10. The CDR3 has 18 residues. CDR1 and CDR2 (germline): SGDLS, YYNGEE. This chain's CDR3 is CASSVGPGGFAGANVLTF. The CDR3 bases are TGTGCCAGCAGCGTAGGCCCAGGGGGTTTTGCGGGGGCCAACGTCCTGACTTTC.

The chain carries TRBV2 and TRBJ2-6; 7 nucleotides line up with TRBD1. The CDR3 spans 19 residues. Germline V CDR1 and CDR2: SNHLY, FYNNEI. V shed 2 bases and J 0 bases; nucleotides not matched to a gene: 10. CDR3 sequence: CASSETSGQISSGANVLTF. The DNA for the CDR3 is TGTGCCAGCAGTGAAACTTCGGGACAGATAAGCTCTGGGGCCAACGTCCTGACTTTC. Together with reference TRBV2 and TRBJ2-6, the CDR3 gives the full variable domain: EPEVTQTPSHQVTQMGQEVILRCVPISNHLYFYWYRQILGQKVEFLVSFYNNEISEKSEIFDDQFSVERPDGSNFTLKIRSTKLEDSAMYFCASSETSGQISSGANVLTFGAGSRLTVL.

DNA of the CDR3: TGTGCCAGTAGTATGGTCTTACCAAGTAAGGATCAGCCCCAGCATTTT. The encoded protein is CASSMVLPSKDQPQHF. The chain is built from TRBV19 and TRBJ1-5; D is unclear. This CDR3 region has 16 residues. Germline V lookup: CDR1 LNHDA, CDR2 SQIVND (reference sequence). Trimming shortened V by 3 bases and J by 5 bases, and 17 bases separated the two germline ends.

The chain couples TRBV5-1 to TRBJ2-5; 11 bases line up with TRBD1. The CDR3 has 15 residues. After removal of 3 bases from V and 3 bases from J, the junction contained 4 bases not matched to a gene. Germline V gives CDR1 SGHRS, CDR2 YFSETQ. The CDR3, as DNA: TGCGCCAGCAGCTCGGGACAGGGGGTTAAAGAGACCCAGTACTTC. Translated: CASSSGQGVKETQYF.

The chain couples TRBV29-1 to TRBJ2-6, with D uncertain. Germline V gives CDR1 SQVTM, CDR2 ANQGSEA. Trimming cost V 7 bases and J 7 bases, with 20 bases left between them. The CDR3 extends over 15 amino acids. This chain's CDR3 is CSGIPGPPDANVLTF. CDR3 DNA sequence: TGCAGCGGAATTCCGGGTCCTCCCGACGCCAACGTCCTGACTTTC.

The chain combines TRBV5-6 with TRBJ2-5, with D unresolved. Trimming took off 2 bases at V and 3 bases at J, with 14 bases between the two ends. The V gene's germline CDR1 is SGHDT and CDR2 YYEEEE. There are 15 residues in the CDR3. The CDR3 is CASSFDGLGKETQYF. As DNA, the CDR3 is TGTGCCAGCAGCTTTGACGGCCTGGGGAAAGAGACCCAGTACTTC.

V usage is TRBV6-1 and J usage is TRBJ2-1, with 7 bases that match TRBD1. Unmatched junction bases numbered 15, after V lost 6 bases and J lost 10 bases. There are 15 residues in the CDR3. Germline V CDR1 and CDR2: MNHNS, SASEGT. CDR3 protein: CASRDPGQTLVEQFF. CDR3 bases: TGTGCCAGCAGGGACCCGGGACAGACCCTAGTGGAGCAGTTCTTC.

The rearrangement links TRBV11-2 to TRBJ1-1; no reliable D call. Germline assignment: CDR1 SGHAT and CDR2 FQNNGV. This CDR3 has 14 residues. Deletions cut 2 bases from V and 4 bases from J, with 11 bases between. The CDR3 loop is CASSLRVSGTEAFF. For the CDR3, the DNA is TGTGCCAGCAGCTTAAGGGTTAGTGGCACTGAAGCTTTCTTT.

This clone was seen a single time. The J gene is TRBJ2-1, the V gene TRBV11-2, with TRBD2 matching over 13 bases. V lost 0 bases and J lost 5; bases outside the gene matches: 4. CDR3 size: 17 residues. Germline V lookup: CDR1 SGHAT, CDR2 FQNNGV. CDR3 nucleotides: TGTGCCAGCAGCTTAGAACTAGCGGGGGGGACCCACAATGAGCAGTTCTTC. Residues: CASSLELAGGTHNEQFF.

The chain combines TRBV14 with TRBJ2-3; D is uncertain. The CDR3 is 17 amino acids. The V and J ends lost 0 bases and 2 bases respectively, with 15 bases between them. Per germline, CDR1 SGHDN and CDR2 FVKESK. In nucleotides, the CDR3 is TGTGCCAGCAGCCAAGAATCCTCGGACCTACACACAGATACGCAGTATTTT. Its translation is CASSQESSDLHTDTQYF.

The chain couples TRBV29-1 to TRBJ2-7; TRBD1 matches 7 bases. V trimming: 6 bases; J trimming: 6 bases; junction bases outside the gene matches: 11. Germline V gives CDR1 SQVTM, CDR2 ANQGSEA. The CDR3 extends over 13 amino acids. CDR3 coding DNA: TGCAGCGTCCGCCGCCAGGGGGTCGCCGAGCAGTACTTC. The encoded protein is CSVRRQGVAEQYF.

This chain links TRBV18 with TRBJ1-5; 7 nucleotides agree with TRBD1. This CDR3 comprises 17 residues. Germline CDR1 is KGHSH and CDR2 is LQKENI. Losses at the gene ends were 2 bases for V and 1 base for J; bases not matched to a gene: 8. CDR3 region: CASSPIQGEGSNQPQHF. As DNA, the CDR3 is TGTGCCAGCTCACCAATCCAGGGGGAGGGGAGCAATCAGCCCCAGCATTTT.

This chain connects TRBV10-3 to TRBJ2-1; TRBD1 agrees at 12 bases. This CDR3 spans 14 amino acids. Germline V gene data show CDR1 as ENHRY and CDR2 as SYGVKD. V shed 5 bases, J shed 9 bases, and the junction held 5 bases outside the gene matches. The CDR3 reads CAISTGTGGIEQFF. In DNA, the CDR3 is TGTGCCATCAGTACCGGGACAGGGGGCATTGAGCAGTTCTTC.

The chain has TRBV18 and TRBJ2-7; 15 nucleotides line up with TRBD2. This CDR3 contains 15 residues. Germline CDR1 and CDR2: KGHSH and LQKENI. The J segment lost 8 bases and the V segment lost 5 bases, leaving 7 bases of the junction unmatched. In DNA, the CDR3 is TGTGCCAGCTCAACGGGACTAGCGGGGGGATTTAAGCAGTACTTC. It is translated as CASSTGLAGGFKQYF.

This clone was seen just once. The chain has TRBV4-1 and TRBJ2-7; 8 nucleotides line up with TRBD1. Germline-derived CDR1 and CDR2 are MGHRA and YSYEKL. V trimming: 3 bases; J trimming: 4 bases; junction bases outside the gene matches: 11. CDR3 length: 16 residues. The CDR3 reads CASSQPGQALSYEQYF. The CDR3 DNA reads as TGCGCCAGCAGCCAGCCGGGACAGGCCTTGTCGTACGAGCAGTACTTC.

The chain combines TRBV14 with TRBJ1-6, with D unclear. Germline-derived CDR1 and CDR2 are SGHDN and FVKESK. CDR3 length: 16 residues. The ends were cut back, 0 bases at V and 2 bases at J, with 8 bases in the middle. The CDR3 sequence: CASSQEGFAYNSPLHF. The CDR3 coding sequence is TGTGCCAGCAGCCAAGAAGGTTTTGCCTATAATTCACCCCTCCACTTT.

This clone was seen just once. The chain links TRBV30 to TRBJ2-7; TRBD1 aligns across 9 bases. V shed 3 bases and J 6 bases; nucleotides not matched to a gene: 6. This CDR3 contains 13 residues. CDR1 and CDR2 (germline): GTSNPN, SVGIG (reference sequence). The CDR3 region is CAWRRTGVREQYF. DNA of the CDR3: TGTGCCTGGAGGAGGACAGGGGTTCGCGAGCAGTACTTC.

The chain recombines TRBV27 with TRBJ1-1; 8 bases map to TRBD1. CDR3 length: 13 amino acids. The junction had 2 bases not matched to a gene; V was cut back by 2 bases and J by 6 bases. CDR1 is MNHEY and CDR2 is SMNVEV in the germline V gene (reference sequence). The CDR3 region has the DNA TGTGCCAGCAGTTTACACAGGGGGGCTGAAGCTTTCTTT. Translating it yields CASSLHRGAEAFF.

The rearrangement links TRBV6-4 to TRBJ2-2; no reliable D call. The V end was cut by 6 bases, the J end by 5 bases, with 13 bases between. Germline V gives CDR1 MRHNA, CDR2 SNTAGT. CDR3 length equals 14 residues. The chain's CDR3 is CASSPWQGTGELFF. CDR3 nucleotide sequence: TGTGCCAGCAGCCCCTGGCAAGGGACCGGGGAGCTGTTTTTT.

The chain combines TRBV5-1 with TRBJ1-5, with D possibly matching TRBD1 (6 bases). This CDR3 region has 15 residues. CDR1 is SGHRS and CDR2 is YFSETQ in the germline V gene. V dropped 5 bases and J dropped 1 base, with 13 bases sitting between them. Written as DNA, the CDR3 is TGCGCCAGCAGGGCAGGGGAGGGAAGCAATCAGCCCCAGCATTTT. Protein sequence: CASRAGEGSNQPQHF.

The V gene is TRBV4-2, the J gene TRBJ2-7; 9 nucleotides match TRBD1. This CDR3 has 14 amino acids. Losses at the gene ends were 4 bases for V and 4 bases for J; bases not matched to a gene: 5. Germline V gene lookup returns CDR1 LGHNA and CDR2 YNFKEQ. The CDR3 DNA is TGTGCCAGCAGCCCCCGGGACAGGGTATACGAGCAGTACTTC. This encodes CASSPRDRVYEQYF.

This chain uses TRBV6-5 with TRBJ1-4; D ambiguous. V gave up 7 bases and J gave up 5 bases, with 14 bases separating them. This CDR3 comprises 14 residues. Germline loops: CDR1 MNHEY, CDR2 SVGAGI. The CDR3 is CASKDSGWNEKLFF. CDR3 DNA: TGTGCCAGCAAGGATTCGGGTTGGAATGAAAAACTGTTTTTT.

The chain joins TRBV18 to TRBJ2-1, with 8 bases aligning to TRBD1. The CDR3 has 16 residues. The J segment lost 3 bases and the V segment lost 2 bases, leaving 6 bases of the junction unmatched. CDR1 and CDR2 from the germline V gene are KGHSH and LQKENI. In nucleotides, the CDR3 is TGTGCCAGCTCACCAAGGGGGACAGGCCTCTACAATGAGCAGTTCTTC. It encodes CASSPRGTGLYNEQFF.

Concerning this clone: This sample includes further DNA sequences coding for the same CDR3. The chain uses TRBV27 and TRBJ1-3; unclear D gene. Germline V gene lookup returns CDR1 MNHEY and CDR2 SMNVEV (reference sequence). The CDR3 is 16 amino acids. V lost 2 bases to trimming and J lost 0 bases, with 11 bases between them. The CDR3 loop reads CASSLRSGYSGNTIYF. CDR3 bases: TGTGCCAGCAGTTTACGGTCCGGTTACTCTGGAAACACCATATATTTT.

J is TRBJ2-7 and V is TRBV6-6; unclear D gene. This CDR3 is 12 amino acids long. V was trimmed by 3 bases and J by 4 bases, leaving 7 bases between them. Germline V gene data show CDR1 as MNHNY and CDR2 as SVGAGI (reference sequence). CDR3 bases: TGTGCCAGCAGTTATCACTTTTACGAGCAGTACTTC. Its protein product is CASSYHFYEQYF.

CDR3: CASSPPDKRVIGGYTF. The CDR3 DNA is TGTGCCAGCTCACCTCCAGACAAACGGGTAATAGGCGGCTACACCTTC. V is TRBV18 and J is TRBJ1-2; D not certain. The CDR3 consists of 16 residues. Looked up from germline, CDR1 is KGHSH and CDR2 is LQKENI. Trimming removed 3 bases at V and 8 bases at J, with 22 bases between.